The rows below give T cell receptor beta chains drawn from one sample of a study of early T cells in non-severe SARS-CoV-2 infection. One entry per CDR3 protein, called by TCRdb with MiXCR from the 5' RACE reads. The sample lists more than 55,000 distinct CDR3 sequences, 4.5% to 7.5% occurring once. The starting material was whole blood, obtained at baseline. These receptors all come from an adult who was a healthcare worker with PCR-confirmed SARS-CoV-2 infection or an uninfected control (not recorded which). Each CDR3 is given with its conserved first and last residue. D genes are given only for firm matches. Rows give clone size only sometimes, using once, few, many, or a class for an expanded clone.

TRBD2	TRBV6-5	many	TRBJ2-7	CASSYSAGGPKEQYF	TGTGCCAGCAGTTACTCGGCGGGAGGGCCGAAAGAGCAGTACTTC
TRBD1	TRBV11-2	.	TRBJ1-2	CASSPSGGYGYTF	TGTGCCAGCAGCCCATCAGGGGGCTATGGCTACACCTTC
TRBD1	TRBV20-1	.	TRBJ2-4	CSARDRGTAESVAKNIQYF	TGCAGTGCTAGAGATCGAGGGACAGCCGAATCCGTAGCCAAAAACATTCAGTACTTC
.	TRBV6-2/TRBV6-3	.	TRBJ1-1	CASSYSSPGEAFF	TGTGCCAGCAGTTACTCGTCTCCCGGTGAAGCTTTCTTT
TRBD2	TRBV29-1	many	TRBJ2-4	CSALTSGTGRNIQYF	TGCAGCGCCCTGACTAGCGGGACCGGGAGAAACATTCAGTACTTC
TRBD1	TRBV18	.	TRBJ1-2	CASSPRGQGVDGYTF	TGTGCCAGCTCACCCCGGGGACAGGGGGTCGATGGCTACACCTTC
.	TRBV29-1	many	TRBJ2-6	CSVPRDSDSGANVLTF	TGCAGCGTTCCCCGGGACTCCGACTCTGGGGCCAACGTCCTGACTTTC
.	TRBV6-6	many	TRBJ1-1	CASSGGNTEAFF	TGTGCCAGCAGTGGCGGGAACACTGAAGCTTTCTTT
TRBD1	TRBV2	many	TRBJ2-7	CASRMPGQVHEQYF	TGTGCCAGCAGGATGCCGGGACAGGTCCACGAGCAGTACTTC
.	TRBV5-1	few	TRBJ2-2	CASSLVAITTGELFF	TGCGCCAGCAGCTTGGTGGCGATCACAACCGGGGAGCTGTTTTTT
.	TRBV7-9	.	TRBJ2-7	CASSLGSDYEQYF	TGTGCCAGCAGCTTAGGTTCCGACTACGAGCAGTACTTC
.	TRBV12-3/TRBV12-4	.	TRBJ2-3	CTSSFVGRTDTQYF	TGTACCAGCAGTTTTGTAGGGCGCACAGATACGCAGTATTTT
TRBD1	TRBV4-1	many	TRBJ1-1	CASSFHPGQGAWNTEAFF	TGCGCCAGCAGCTTCCATCCCGGACAGGGGGCTTGGAACACTGAAGCTTTCTTT
.	TRBV3-1	many	TRBJ1-1	CASSQDSRATEAFF	TGTGCCAGCAGCCAAGATTCCAGGGCCACTGAAGCTTTCTTT
TRBD2	TRBV20-1	.	TRBJ2-3	CSARRASGGTDTQYF	TGCAGTGCTAGACGCGCTAGCGGAGGCACAGATACGCAGTATTTT
.	TRBV12-3/TRBV12-4	many	TRBJ2-3	CASSKFRDTQYF	TGTGCCAGCAGCAAATTCCGGGATACGCAGTATTTT
.	TRBV28	many	TRBJ2-7	CASSLSPSYEQYF	TGTGCCAGCAGTTTATCCCCGAGCTACGAGCAGTACTTC
.	TRBV7-6	many	TRBJ2-7	CASSSREGYEQYF	TGTGCCAGCAGCTCCCGAGAGGGCTACGAGCAGTACTTC
TRBD2	TRBV7-2	many	TRBJ2-7	CASSLGASGSTYEQYF	TGTGCCAGCAGCTTAGGGGCTAGCGGGAGTACCTACGAGCAGTACTTC
.	TRBV7-2	.	TRBJ2-3	CASSSRGVAADTQYF	TGTGCCAGCAGCTCTAGGGGAGTAGCGGCAGATACGCAGTATTTT
.	TRBV7-3	many	TRBJ2-7	CASSLAGPILGYEQYF	TGTGCCAGCAGCTTGGCGGGCCCGATCTTGGGCTACGAGCAGTACTTC
TRBD2	TRBV6-1	many	TRBJ2-7	CASSELAGPLDEQYF	TGTGCCAGCAGTGAACTAGCGGGGCCCTTGGACGAGCAGTACTTC
.	TRBV5-4	few	TRBJ2-5	CASSLQDSQETQYF	TGTGCCAGCAGCTTACAGGACAGCCAAGAGACCCAGTACTTC